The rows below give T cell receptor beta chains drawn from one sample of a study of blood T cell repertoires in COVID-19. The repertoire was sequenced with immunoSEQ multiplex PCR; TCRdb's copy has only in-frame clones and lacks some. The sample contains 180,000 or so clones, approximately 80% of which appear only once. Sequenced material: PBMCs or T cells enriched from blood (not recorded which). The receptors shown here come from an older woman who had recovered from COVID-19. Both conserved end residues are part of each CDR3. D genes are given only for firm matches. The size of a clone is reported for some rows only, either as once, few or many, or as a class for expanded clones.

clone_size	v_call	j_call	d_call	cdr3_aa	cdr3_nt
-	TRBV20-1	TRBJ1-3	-	CSAQTGNTIYF	TGCAGTGCACAGACTGGAAACACCATATATTTT
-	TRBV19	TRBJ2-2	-	CASSRQDSNTGELFF	TGTGCCAGTAGTAGACAGGACTCGAACACCGGGGAGCTGTTTTTT
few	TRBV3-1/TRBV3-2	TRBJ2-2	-	CASSQGLALFVGELFF	TGTGCCAGCAGCCAAGGATTGGCTCTTTTCGTCGGGGAGCTGTTTTTT
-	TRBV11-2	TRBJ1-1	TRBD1	CASSLDRGGTEAFF	TGTGCCAGCAGCCTCGACAGGGGTGGTACTGAAGCTTTCTTT
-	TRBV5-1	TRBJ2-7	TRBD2	CASSFERESEQYF	TGCGCCAGCAGCTTTGAGCGGGAATCCGAGCAGTACTTC
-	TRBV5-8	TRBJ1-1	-	CASSPRQNVMNTEAFF	TGTGCCAGCAGCCCCCGACAGAATGTCATGAACACTGAAGCTTTCTTT
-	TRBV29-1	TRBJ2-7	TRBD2	CSVEGTSGSYEQYF	TGCAGCGTTGAAGGGACTAGCGGGTCCTACGAGCAGTACTTC
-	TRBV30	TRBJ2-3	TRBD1	CAWSGTGGIWDTQYF	TGTGCCTGGAGCGGGACAGGGGGAATTTGGGATACGCAGTATTTT
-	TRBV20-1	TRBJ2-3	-	CSASFSGSTDTQYF	TGCAGTGCTAGTTTTTCAGGGAGCACAGATACGCAGTATTTT
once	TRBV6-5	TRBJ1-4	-	CASSYSGREHEKLFF	TGTGCCAGCAGTTACTCGGGCAGAGAACATGAAAAACTGTTTTTT
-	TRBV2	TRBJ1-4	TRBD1	CATTGQGAANEKLFF	TGTGCCACCACGGGACAGGGGGCGGCTAATGAAAAACTGTTTTTT
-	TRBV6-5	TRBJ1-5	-	CASSYSMRGNQPQHF	TGTGCCAGCAGTTACTCGATGAGGGGCAATCAGCCCCAGCATTTT
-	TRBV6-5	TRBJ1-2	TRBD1	CASSRIDRDTGYTF	TGTGCCAGCAGTCGGATAGACAGGGATACTGGCTACACCTTC
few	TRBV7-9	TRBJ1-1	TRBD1	CASSFFQGDTEAFF	TGTGCCAGCAGCTTTTTTCAGGGGGACACTGAAGCTTTCTTT
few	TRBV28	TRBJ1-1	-	CASSAYLLGDLNTEAFF	TGTGCCAGCAGTGCCTACTTACTCGGGGACTTGAACACTGAAGCTTTCTTT
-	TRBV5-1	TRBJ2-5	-	CASSLSRAQETQYF	TGCGCCAGCAGCTTATCCAGGGCCCAAGAGACCCAGTACTTC
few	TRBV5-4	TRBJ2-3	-	CASSSLQTDTQYF	TGTGCCAGCAGCTCACTACAAACAGATACGCAGTATTTT
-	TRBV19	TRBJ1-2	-	CASSIPEVPTPYGYTF	TGTGCCAGTAGTATCCCCGAGGTCCCGACGCCCTATGGCTACACCTTC
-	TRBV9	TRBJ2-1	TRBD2	CASSVEAGGWNEQFF	TGTGCCAGCAGCGTAGAAGCGGGAGGGTGGAATGAGCAGTTCTTC
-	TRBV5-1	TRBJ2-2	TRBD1	CASSKTGVNTGELFF	TGCGCCAGCAGCAAGACAGGGGTCAACACCGGGGAGCTGTTTTTT
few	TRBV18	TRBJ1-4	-	CASSPPVRAGEKLFF	TGTGCCAGCTCACCACCGGTGAGGGCGGGAGAAAAACTGTTTTTT
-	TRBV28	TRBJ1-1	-	CASSPHEGGGGTEAFF	TGTGCCAGCAGCCCGCACGAGGGAGGGGGAGGCACTGAAGCTTTCTTT
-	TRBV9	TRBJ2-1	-	CASSVGLDSYNEQFF	TGTGCCAGCAGCGTAGGCCTAGACTCCTACAATGAGCAGTTCTTC
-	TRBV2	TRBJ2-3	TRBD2	CASSFLAGSSTDTQYF	TGTGCCAGCAGCTTTCTAGCGGGGTCTAGCACAGATACGCAGTATTTT
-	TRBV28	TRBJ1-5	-	CASSLVIGQRQSYSNQPQHF	TGTGCCAGCAGTTTAGTGATCGGGCAACGACAGTCCTATAGCAATCAGCCCCAGCATTTT
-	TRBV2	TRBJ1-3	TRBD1	CASSDTGVRSGNTIYF	TGTGCCAGCAGTGATACAGGGGTGAGGTCTGGAAACACCATATATTTT
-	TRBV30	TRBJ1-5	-	CAWSTGSYGNQPQHF	TGTGCCTGGAGCACAGGGTCTTACGGCAATCAGCCCCAGCATTTT
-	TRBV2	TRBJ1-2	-	CASRRTENYGYTF	TGTGCCAGCCGAAGGACAGAAAACTATGGCTACACCTTC
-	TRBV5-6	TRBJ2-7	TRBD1	CASSIGQGLDLEQYF	TGTGCCAGCAGCATCGGACAGGGGTTAGATCTCGAGCAGTACTTC
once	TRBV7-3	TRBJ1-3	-	CASSSAGPSSSGNTIYF	TGTGCCAGCAGCTCCGCGGGCCCGTCGAGCTCTGGAAACACCATATATTTT
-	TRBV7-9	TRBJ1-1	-	CASMGGPRPEAFF	TGTGCCAGCATGGGGGGGCCTAGGCCTGAAGCTTTCTTT
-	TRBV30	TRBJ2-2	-	CAWSVQYTGELFF	TGTGCCTGGAGTGTACAGTACACCGGGGAGCTGTTTTTT
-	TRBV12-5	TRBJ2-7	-	CASGLALRNSSYEQYF	TGTGCTAGTGGTCTTGCTCTAAGAAACAGCTCCTACGAGCAGTACTTC
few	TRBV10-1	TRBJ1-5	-	CASSESAAQPQHF	TGCGCCAGCAGTGAGTCGGCTGCTCAGCCCCAGCATTTT
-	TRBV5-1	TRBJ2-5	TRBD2	CASSYGTSEETQYF	TGCGCCAGCAGCTACGGGACTAGCGAAGAGACCCAGTACTTC
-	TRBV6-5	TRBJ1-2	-	CASNHRNPLNYGYTF	TGTGCCAGCAATCACAGGAACCCCTTGAACTATGGCTACACCTTC
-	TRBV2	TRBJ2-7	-	CASSVDSSYEQYF	TGTGCCAGCAGTGTAGACAGCTCTTACGAGCAGTACTTC
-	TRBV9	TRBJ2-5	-	CASSVDYWETQYF	TGTGCCAGCAGCGTAGATTACTGGGAGACCCAGTACTTC
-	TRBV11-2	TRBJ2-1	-	CASSLGSRGNEQFF	TGTGCCAGCAGCTTAGGTTCGAGAGGCAATGAGCAGTTCTTC
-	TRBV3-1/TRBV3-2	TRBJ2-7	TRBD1	CASSQDTGQWGQGTFYEQYF	TGTGCCAGCAGCCAAGATACGGGACAGTGGGGTCAGGGTACCTTCTACGAGCAGTACTTC
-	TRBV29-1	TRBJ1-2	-	CSAPDSRYGYTF	TGCAGCGCTCCGGACAGTCGCTATGGCTACACCTTC
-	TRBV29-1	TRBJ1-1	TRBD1	CSVSTGVLTEAFF	TGCAGCGTGTCCACAGGGGTGCTCACTGAAGCTTTCTTT
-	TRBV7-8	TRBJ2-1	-	CASSFGRGPSYNEQFF	TGTGCCAGCAGTTTTGGGCGGGGGCCTTCCTACAATGAGCAGTTCTTC
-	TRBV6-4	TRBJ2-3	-	CASSDSARDTQYF	TGTGCCAGCAGTGACTCCGCACGGGATACGCAGTATTTT
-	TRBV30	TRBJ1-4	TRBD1	CAWSQTGGHEKLFF	TGTGCCTGGAGCCAGACAGGGGGTCATGAAAAACTGTTTTTT
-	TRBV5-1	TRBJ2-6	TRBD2	CASSPRGVSGANVLTF	TGCGCCAGCAGCCCCCGGGGGGTCTCTGGGGCCAACGTCCTGACTTTC
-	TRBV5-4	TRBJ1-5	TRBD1	CASRPFPGTGPYQPQHF	TGTGCCAGCAGACCCTTTCCTGGGACAGGGCCGTATCAGCCCCAGCATTTT
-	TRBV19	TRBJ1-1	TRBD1	CASKRTGTMNTEAFF	TGTGCCAGTAAAAGGACAGGAACCATGAACACTGAAGCTTTCTTT
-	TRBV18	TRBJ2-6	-	CASSPDQASLRSGANVLTF	TGTGCCAGCTCACCGGATCAGGCCAGTTTGCGCTCTGGGGCCAACGTCCTGACTTTC
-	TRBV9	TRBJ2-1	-	CASSVGGHTYNEQFF	TGTGCCAGCAGCGTAGGAGGGCATACCTACAATGAGCAGTTCTTC
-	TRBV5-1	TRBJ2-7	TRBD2	CASSLGLAGGEEQYF	TGCGCCAGCAGCTTAGGTCTAGCGGGGGGAGAGGAGCAGTACTTC
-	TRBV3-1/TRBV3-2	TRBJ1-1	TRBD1	CASSPTGIQNTEAFF	TGTGCCAGCAGCCCGACAGGGATCCAGAACACTGAAGCTTTCTTT
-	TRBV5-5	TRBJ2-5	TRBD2	CASSFVLAGGGETQYF	TGTGCCAGCAGCTTCGTGCTAGCGGGGGGTGGTGAGACCCAGTACTTC
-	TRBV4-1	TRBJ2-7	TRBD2	CASSHSWTSDEQYF	TGCGCCAGCAGCCATAGTTGGACTAGCGACGAGCAGTACTTC
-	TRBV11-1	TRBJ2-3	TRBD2	CASSREGDTQYF	TGTGCCAGCAGCCGGGAGGGAGATACGCAGTATTTT
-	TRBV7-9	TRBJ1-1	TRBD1	CASSTDRGTTEAFF	TGTGCCAGCAGCACGGACAGGGGGACTACTGAAGCTTTCTTT
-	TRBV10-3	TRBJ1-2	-	CAISDPETGTLYGYTF	TGTGCCATCAGTGACCCCGAAACAGGGACCCTTTATGGCTACACCTTC